The present TCR beta chain was sequenced within a study of shared clonotypes between healthy human individuals. Findings and caveats of the study: Naive CD4 clonotypes were shared across a handful of donors at approximately 5.3%. In contrast to clonotypes shared by all four donors, non-shared clonotypes had lower generation probabilities. The study drew on few donors, limiting represented genetic and exposure-history diversity.

About this clone itself: Antigen: not known.

The data were produced by immunoSEQ multiplex PCR, yet TCRdb's version contains in-frame clones alone and is incomplete. The sample has around 240,000 clones, 65% seen once. V gave up 7 bases and J gave up 2 bases, with 15 bases separating them. The CDR3 is 15 amino acids. Germline CDR1 SNHLY, CDR2 FYNNEI. The source of this sequence is a man aged 30 to 39 in good health. Specimen: memory CD4+ T cells sorted from blood. Subset denoted: CD45RA-negative fraction. The rearrangement links TRBV2 to TRBJ2-1; D perhaps matches TRBD2 (5 bases). The CDR3 nucleotides read TGTGCCAGCACCTTTTCCAGCGGACCCTACAATGAGCAGTTCTTC. Protein sequence: CASTFSSGPYNEQFF.